This section outlines one T cell receptor (beta chain) sequence together with its context. TCRdb reprocessed the reads via MiXCR and lists one record per CDR3 protein. The table has 500,000 to 600,000 distinct CDR3 sequences, 16% seen once. CDR3 length: 13 residues. The germline V gene has CDR1 SGHNT and CDR2 YYREEE (reference sequence). Trimming took 5 bases from V and 4 from J, leaving 12 bases between them. The sample is drawn from a study of T cell repertoires in cytomegalovirus infection. The TCR comes from a human donor in good health (CMV status not recorded). Some clones in this sample may be carry-over from other donors' samples. The chain uses TRBV5-4 and TRBJ1-1; TRBD1 might be the D (5 bases). The source material was CD8+ T cells from PBMCs. The CDR3 DNA reads as TGTGCCAGCAGGGCGGGGACGGGCACTGAAGCTTTCTTT. Translation: CASRAGTGTEAFF. Combining the CDR3 with reference TRBV5-4 and TRBJ1-1 gives the whole variable domain ETGVTQSPTHLIKTRGQQVTLRCSSQSGHNTVSWYQQALGQGPQFIFQYYREEENGRGNFPPRFSGLQFPNYSSELNVNALELDDSALYLCASRAGTGTEAFFGQGTRLTVV.